This T cell receptor (beta chain) appears in the sequencing data of a study of T cell repertoires in cytomegalovirus infection. At the level of the study: Well-studied HLA-B-restricted CMV epitopes were used in the study alongside recently identified HLA-C-restricted ones. From public TCR beta signatures came an indication of both CMV infection and matching HLA type.

Overall study results and limits: What dominated the ex vivo response were HLA-C-restricted CMV-specific TCR beta clonotypes. Summed public TCR beta family frequency identified CMV carriers bearing the relevant HLA.

This CDR3 is built from 14 residues. Germline V gene data show CDR1 as MNHNS and CDR2 as SASEGT. V was clipped by 6 bases and J by 0 bases, with 6 bases between them. Each CDR3 protein is one row after TCRdb ran MiXCR on the reads. The repertoire holds hundreds of thousands of distinct CDR3 sequences, with about 29% as singletons. Comment on this clonotype: Its antigen is undetermined.

Sequences were derived from cultured PBMCs, sampled from culture after CMV antigen stimulation. The chain has TRBV6-1 and TRBJ1-6; D unresolved. The source of this sequence is a human donor in good health (CMV status not recorded). Some clones in this sample may be carry-over from other donors' samples. CDR3 DNA sequence: TGTGCCAGCAGCAGTAGCTCCTATAATTCACCCCTCCACTTT. Encoded protein: CASSSSSYNSPLHF.